This passage covers 25 T cell receptor beta chains from one sample sequenced in a study of OX40 agonist ivuxolimab in advanced cancers. The table came from immunoSEQ multiplex PCR; TCRdb's copy has only in-frame clones and leaves some out. The sample carries fewer than 50,000 clones, about 90% recorded once. This specimen was CD4+ or CD8+ T cells sorted from blood, taken in a trial of the OX40 agonist ivuxolimab. These receptors were collected from an adult with an advanced solid tumor such as melanoma, head and neck, liver or kidney cancer.

J is TRBJ1-2 and V is TRBV4-1; TRBD1 aligns across 9 bases. Looked up from germline, CDR1 is MGHRA and CDR2 is YSYEKL. The V gene end was trimmed by 0 bases and the J gene end by 4 bases; junction bases not matched to a gene: 12. The CDR3 length is 18 residues. The CDR3 spells CASSQDTREQGAGYGYTF. CDR3 nucleotide sequence: TGCGCCAGCAGCCAAGATACGAGGGAACAGGGGGCGGGCTATGGCTACACCTTC.

The chain combines TRBV9 with TRBJ2-5; D perhaps matches TRBD2 (5 bases). This CDR3 contains 14 residues. Trimming removed 4 bases from V and 5 bases from J, with 15 bases in between. Germline lookup yields CDR1 SGDLS and CDR2 YYNGEE. CDR3 sequence reads: CASSPEGLRETQYF. CDR3 DNA sequence: TGTGCCAGCAGCCCAGAGGGCCTAAGGGAGACCCAGTACTTC.

J is TRBJ2-7 and V is TRBV27; 13 nucleotides align to TRBD2. The CDR3 sequence is 16 residues long. Germline CDR1 and CDR2: MNHEY and SMNVEV (reference sequence). Unmatched junction bases numbered 12, after V lost 10 bases and J lost 3 bases. CDR3 nucleotides: TGTGCCACCCGGCCTCGGGGGACTAGCGGGATCTACGAGCAGTACTTC. Translating it yields CATRPRGTSGIYEQYF.

The chain combines TRBV4-3 with TRBJ1-1; no clear D. This CDR3 is 16 amino acids long. Germline V gene lookup returns CDR1 LGHNA and CDR2 YSLEER. The V end was cut by 1 base, the J end by 1 base, with 13 bases between. CDR3 protein: CASSQVPPGRNTEAFF. CDR3 bases: TGCGCCAGCAGCCAAGTTCCTCCCGGGAGGAACACTGAAGCTTTCTTT.

The V gene is TRBV7-9, the J gene TRBJ1-1; D might be TRBD1 (6 bases). V lost 5 bases, J lost 4 bases, and 17 bases lay in between. The germline gives CDR1 SEHNR, CDR2 FQNEAQ (reference sequence). CDR3 length equals 15 residues. The CDR3 loop reads CASSRVRGQVTEAFF. The CDR3 nucleotides are TGTGCCAGCAGCCGAGTGCGGGGGCAGGTCACTGAAGCTTTCTTT.

This clone was observed once. The V gene is TRBV6-6, the J gene TRBJ2-7; D uncertain. The V gene's germline CDR1 is MNHNY and CDR2 SVGAGI (reference sequence). The CDR3 runs to 11 residues. The V end was cut by 7 bases, the J end by 5 bases, with 9 bases between. CDR3 bases: TGTGCCAGCACCCCGGGCCACGAGCAGTACTTC. Protein product: CASTPGHEQYF.

This clone turned up a few times. V gene TRBV27 combines with J gene TRBJ1-2, with TRBD1 matching over 8 bases. J was trimmed by 4 bases and V by 3 bases; bases with no gene match: 7. The CDR3 runs to 15 residues. Per the germline V gene, CDR1 is MNHEY and CDR2 is SMNVEV (reference sequence). Here the CDR3 DNA reads TGTGCCAGCAGTTTCACCGGGACAGGATTCTATGGCTACACCTTC. It specifies CASSFTGTGFYGYTF.

The chain is built from TRBV4-1 and TRBJ2-5, with D unresolved. Germline assignment: CDR1 MGHRA and CDR2 YSYEKL. The CDR3 covers 14 residues. V lost 2 bases and J 5 bases, leaving 12 bases between the germline ends. As DNA, the CDR3 is TGCGCCAGCAGCCAATCGGCCTCGGCGGAGACCCAGTACTTC. This translates into CASSQSASAETQYF.

The rearrangement joins TRBV14 to TRBJ1-2; 8 nucleotides align to TRBD1. The junction had 4 bases not matched to a gene; V was cut back by 0 bases and J by 7 bases. Germline CDR1 and CDR2: SGHDN and FVKESK. The CDR3 covers 14 residues. The CDR3 loop is CASSQETGEGGYTF. The DNA of the CDR3 is TGTGCCAGCAGCCAAGAGACAGGGGAGGGTGGCTACACCTTC. The complete variable domain, with remaining parts taken from reference TRBV14 and TRBJ1-2, reads EAGVTQFPSHSVIEKGQTVTLRCDPISGHDNLYWYRRVMGKEIKFLLHFVKESKQDESGMPNNRFLAERTGGTYSTLKVQPAELEDSGVYFCASSQETGEGGYTFGSGTRLTVV.

The CDR3 DNA sequence: TGTGCCAGCAGCTTAGAGGGATGGGATCAGCCCCAGCATTTT. Its protein product is CASSLEGWDQPQHF. The J gene is TRBJ1-5, the V gene TRBV7-8; D not certain. V was trimmed by 1 base and J by 5 bases, leaving 9 bases between them. CDR3 size: 14 residues. CDR1 is SGHVS and CDR2 is FQNEAQ in the germline V gene.

This sequence joins TRBV5-4 and TRBJ1-3; D remains ambiguous. Germline values: CDR1 SGHNT, CDR2 YYREEE (reference sequence). Trimming removed 3 bases from V and 0 bases from J, with 10 bases in between. This CDR3 is 15 amino acids long. The CDR3 loop reads CASSSGSSSGNTIYF. As DNA, the CDR3 is TGTGCCAGCAGCTCTGGGTCTTCCTCTGGAAACACCATATATTTT.

J is TRBJ2-7 and V is TRBV6-1; D tentatively reads TRBD1 or TRBD2 (5 bases each). Germline loops: CDR1 MNHNS, CDR2 SASEGT. This CDR3 has 13 residues. The germline V and J ends were trimmed by 6 bases and 3 bases, with 12 bases remaining between them. In DNA, the CDR3 is TGTGCCAGCAGCGAACCGGGGCACTACGAGCAGTACTTC. This sequence encodes CASSEPGHYEQYF.

The chain carries TRBV6-5 and TRBJ2-7, with 7 bases fitting TRBD2. The germline V gene encodes CDR1 MNHEY and CDR2 SVGAGI. Unmatched junction bases numbered 4, after V lost 2 bases and J lost 6 bases. This CDR3 has 13 amino acids. CDR3 loop: CASSYGRAAEQYF. CDR3 DNA: TGTGCCAGCAGTTACGGGAGGGCGGCCGAGCAGTACTTC.

The chain is built from TRBV7-8 and TRBJ1-1; D might be TRBD1 (6 bases). The germline gives CDR1 SGHVS, CDR2 FQNEAQ. V lost 2 bases to trimming and J lost 2 bases, with 15 bases between them. The CDR3 spans 16 residues. The CDR3 DNA is TGTGCCAGCAGCTTATTTAACAGGGTGGGAAACACTGAAGCTTTCTTT. Translating it yields CASSLFNRVGNTEAFF.

This clone has just a few counts. V and J are TRBV15 and TRBJ2-3; 11 bases align to TRBD2. Germline V gene sequence: CDR1 LNHNV, CDR2 YYDKDF (reference sequence). The junction had 6 bases not matched to a gene; V was cut back by 5 bases and J by 5 bases. The CDR3 runs 15 residues. CDR3 in DNA: TGTGCCACCAGCCTTACTAGCGGGAGTAAAGATACGCAGTATTTT. Protein product: CATSLTSGSKDTQYF. Variable domain in full (rest from reference TRBV15 and TRBJ2-3): DAMVIQNPRYQVTQFGKPVTLSCSQTLNHNVMYWYQQKSSQAPKLLFHYYDKDFNNEADTPDNFQSRRPNTSFCFLDIRSPGLGDTAMYLCATSLTSGSKDTQYFGPGTRLTVL.

The V and J genes are TRBV19 and TRBJ2-1, with 11 nucleotides matching TRBD2. CDR1 is LNHDA, CDR2 SQIVND, per germline (reference sequence). This CDR3 has 15 residues. V was pared by 6 bases and J by 5 bases, with 6 bases of the junction left unmatched. The CDR3 region is CASRDLAGGHNEQFF. The DNA for the CDR3 is TGTGCCAGTAGGGACCTAGCGGGAGGTCACAATGAGCAGTTCTTC.

The rearrangement joins TRBV28 to TRBJ1-1; D gene ambiguous. Germline values: CDR1 MDHEN, CDR2 SYDVKM. The CDR3 runs 13 residues. The V end was cut by 5 bases, the J end by 0 bases, with 7 bases between. CDR3 nucleotides: TGTGCCAGCAGTCTGGTCATGAACACTGAAGCTTTCTTT. This codes for CASSLVMNTEAFF.

The V call is TRBV10-3, the J call TRBJ2-2, with TRBD2 matching over 13 bases. The CDR3 has 18 amino acids. The germline V gene encodes CDR1 ENHRY and CDR2 SYGVKD. With V trimmed by 2 bases and J by 4 bases, 7 bases remained unmatched. The CDR3 nucleotides are TGTGCCATCAGTGAGCCTTACCGACTAGCGGGAGGCACCGGGGAGCTGTTTTTT. Protein product: CAISEPYRLAGGTGELFF.

The chain links TRBV6-1 to TRBJ2-7; 7 nucleotides match TRBD1. Germline V CDR1 and CDR2: MNHNS, SASEGT. The CDR3 is made up of 15 amino acids. Unmatched junction bases numbered 11, after V lost 9 bases and J lost 0 bases. The DNA of the CDR3 is TGTGCCAGTCGGACAGGTCCCTTTCTCTCCTACGAGCAGTACTTC. Translated, it gives CASRTGPFLSYEQYF.

The gene calls are TRBV5-6 and TRBJ2-3; the D gene is possibly TRBD2 (6 bases). Per the germline V gene, CDR1 is SGHDT and CDR2 is YYEEEE. The CDR3 contains 16 residues. V gave up 3 bases and J gave up 2 bases, with 16 bases separating them. Written as DNA, the CDR3 is TGTGCCAGCAGCTGGGGATCTGGGGGGATCACAGATACGCAGTATTTT. It translates to CASSWGSGGITDTQYF.

The chain links TRBV29-1 to TRBJ2-1; tentative D call: TRBD1 (7 bases). Germline V gene sequence: CDR1 SQVTM, CDR2 ANQGSEA. V was pared by 2 bases and J by 6 bases, with 11 bases between. The CDR3 is 13 amino acids. For the CDR3, the DNA is TGCAGCGTTGAAACAGGGGAGGCCAATGAGCAGTTCTTC. This translates into CSVETGEANEQFF.

The chain uses TRBV19 and TRBJ1-5, with D uncertain. Germline V gene data show CDR1 as LNHDA and CDR2 as SQIVND (reference sequence). The V gene lost 5 bases and the J gene lost 3 bases, with 11 bases spanning the gap. The CDR3 length is 14 residues. CDR3 coding DNA: TGTGCCAGTAGTCCCGACGGTCTCAATCAGCCCCAGCATTTT. Translation gives CASSPDGLNQPQHF.

The rearrangement joins TRBV30 to TRBJ1-5; D is unresolved. Trimming left V 2 bases short and J 0 bases short, with 2 bases between. Germline V gene sequence: CDR1 GTSNPN, CDR2 SVGIG (reference sequence). The CDR3 has 12 amino acids. DNA of the CDR3: TGTGCCTGGAGTAATAGCAATCAGCCCCAGCATTTT. This translates into CAWSNSNQPQHF.

The chain employs TRBV27 and TRBJ2-3, with 8 bases fitting TRBD1. V lost 8 bases to trimming and J lost 4 bases; unmatched junction nucleotides: 2. Germline loops: CDR1 MNHEY, CDR2 SMNVEV (reference sequence). This CDR3 is 12 amino acids long. This chain's CDR3 is CASGQGSDTQYF. CDR3 in DNA: TGTGCCAGCGGACAGGGCTCAGATACGCAGTATTTT.

Regarding this clone: Other DNA sequences in the same sample also yield this CDR3. V usage is TRBV11-2 and J usage is TRBJ1-5, with a possible D match to TRBD1 (5 bases). The CDR3 is 14 residues long. Deletions cut 5 bases from V and 0 bases from J, with 8 bases between. Germline values: CDR1 SGHAT, CDR2 FQNNGV. The CDR3 reads CASSPTDSNQPQHF. CDR3 DNA: TGTGCCAGCAGCCCGACAGATAGCAATCAGCCCCAGCATTTT.